This T cell receptor beta chain was recovered during a study of graft-versus-host responses after intestinal transplantation. For the study at large: Among the recipients, all got anti-thymocyte globulin induction and then tacrolimus and steroids for around 3 years.

Study findings and constraints: Some patients had graft-donor T cell macrochimerism, and their allografts showed high graft-versus-host to host-versus-graft clonal ratios. Ileal or blood samples showed some GvH clones first, and such clones were also found in recipient marrow. GvH clone levels peaked in circulation, and this peak was associated with early post-transplant HvG declines.

This clone was observed once. No antigen is known for it. The assay was immunoSEQ multiplex PCR, and TCRdb's table has in-frame clones only and misses some. The data hold 13,000 to 15,000 clones, with around 95% observed a single time. The length of the CDR3 is 12 residues. Germline V gene sequence: CDR1 WSHSY, CDR2 SAAADI. V lost 8 bases, J lost 6 bases, and 14 bases lay in between. The chain uses TRBV10-2 and TRBJ2-7; no definite D call. The sequence came from a human patient who received an intestinal transplant, so some T cells may come from the graft donor. The sample was PBMCs, taken 9 days after transplant. The CDR3 coding sequence is TGCGCCAGCCTAGAGACCCCCCGCGAGCAGTACTTC. Its translation: CASLETPREQYF.